This is a list of T cell receptor beta chains from one sample in a study of blood T cell repertoires in COVID-19. Assay: immunoSEQ multiplex PCR; the TCRdb copy retains only in-frame clones and omits some. The sample has 95,000 to 150,000 clones; about 83% are singletons. Material: peripheral blood. The receptors were gathered from a human donor in a cohort sampled during active COVID-19. The CDR3 runs from the conserved cysteine through the conserved F or W. Each record gives: CDR3 protein, CDR3 DNA, V gene, J gene, D gene, clone size. A D gene is named only where the DNA matches it firmly. The size of a clone is reported for some rows only, either as once, few or many, or as a class for expanded clones.

cdr3_aa: CASSEGGDRLDGYTF; cdr3_nt: TGTGCCAGCAGTGAAGGGGGAGACAGGCTTGATGGCTACACCTTC; v_call: TRBV2; j_call: TRBJ1-2; d_call: NA; clone_size: NA
cdr3_aa: CSVGGNGYTF; cdr3_nt: TGCAGCGTTGGAGGGAACGGCTACACCTTC; v_call: TRBV29-1; j_call: TRBJ1-2; d_call: NA; clone_size: NA
cdr3_aa: CASSQDRPEDTQYF; cdr3_nt: TGCGCCAGCAGCCAAGATCGTCCGGAGGATACGCAGTATTTT; v_call: TRBV4-1; j_call: TRBJ2-3; d_call: NA; clone_size: once
cdr3_aa: CASSYSRTGEYEQYF; cdr3_nt: TGTGCCAGCAGTTATTCGAGGACAGGGGAATACGAGCAGTACTTC; v_call: TRBV6-5; j_call: TRBJ2-7; d_call: TRBD1; clone_size: NA
cdr3_aa: CASSYGQGSRDTQYF; cdr3_nt: TGTGCCAGCAGTTACGGACAGGGTAGTAGAGATACGCAGTATTTT; v_call: TRBV6-5; j_call: TRBJ2-3; d_call: TRBD1; clone_size: NA
cdr3_aa: CASSDARDTSYNEQFF; cdr3_nt: TGTGCCAGCAGTGATGCGCGGGATACCTCCTACAATGAGCAGTTCTTC; v_call: TRBV6-1; j_call: TRBJ2-1; d_call: NA; clone_size: NA
cdr3_aa: CASSLAFLDSGSDTQYF; cdr3_nt: TGCGCCAGCAGCTTGGCCTTTCTGGACAGTGGATCAGATACGCAGTATTTT; v_call: TRBV5-1; j_call: TRBJ2-3; d_call: NA; clone_size: NA
cdr3_aa: CASSLGGGRETQYF; cdr3_nt: TGTGCCAGCAGCTTGGGAGGCGGGAGGGAGACCCAGTACTTC; v_call: TRBV5-6; j_call: TRBJ2-5; d_call: TRBD2; clone_size: NA
cdr3_aa: CASSQDMSGTGATNTEAFF; cdr3_nt: TGCGCCAGCAGCCAAGACATGTCTGGGACAGGGGCGACTAACACTGAAGCTTTCTTT; v_call: TRBV4-3; j_call: TRBJ1-1; d_call: TRBD1; clone_size: NA
cdr3_aa: CASSHDGGTDTQYF; cdr3_nt: TGTGCCAGCAGCCATGACGGCGGAACAGATACGCAGTATTTT; v_call: TRBV5-6; j_call: TRBJ2-3; d_call: NA; clone_size: NA
cdr3_aa: CASSQELWDNEQFF; cdr3_nt: TGCGCCAGCAGCCAAGAACTATGGGACAATGAGCAGTTCTTC; v_call: TRBV4-1; j_call: TRBJ2-1; d_call: NA; clone_size: NA
cdr3_aa: CASSQLAVETQYF; cdr3_nt: TGCGCCAGCAGCCAACTAGCCGTAGAGACCCAGTACTTC; v_call: TRBV4-1; j_call: TRBJ2-5; d_call: NA; clone_size: NA
cdr3_aa: CASSLSARNPNEQFF; cdr3_nt: TGTGCCAGCAGCTTATCAGCCAGGAACCCCAATGAGCAGTTCTTC; v_call: TRBV7-8; j_call: TRBJ2-1; d_call: NA; clone_size: NA
cdr3_aa: CAWVQETGVGHTQYF; cdr3_nt: TGTGCCTGGGTCCAGGAAACAGGCGTGGGGCATACGCAGTATTTT; v_call: TRBV30; j_call: TRBJ2-3; d_call: NA; clone_size: NA
cdr3_aa: CASSSARTYNEQFF; cdr3_nt: TGTGCCAGCAGTTCAGCGAGGACCTACAATGAGCAGTTCTTC; v_call: TRBV6-5; j_call: TRBJ2-1; d_call: NA; clone_size: NA
cdr3_aa: CASSIAEGSYNEQFF; cdr3_nt: TGTGCCAGTAGTATTGCGGAGGGCTCCTACAATGAGCAGTTCTTC; v_call: TRBV19; j_call: TRBJ2-1; d_call: NA; clone_size: NA
cdr3_aa: CASSRLPQGSSYEQYF; cdr3_nt: TGTGCCAGCAGCCGACTCCCACAGGGATCCTCCTACGAGCAGTACTTC; v_call: TRBV3-1/TRBV3-2; j_call: TRBJ2-7; d_call: NA; clone_size: NA
cdr3_aa: CASSRNRGPGANVLTF; cdr3_nt: TGTGCCAGCTCACGGAACAGGGGACCTGGGGCCAACGTCCTGACTTTC; v_call: TRBV18; j_call: TRBJ2-6; d_call: TRBD1; clone_size: NA
cdr3_aa: CASSSQYSGANVLTF; cdr3_nt: TGTGCCAGCAGCTCACAGTACTCTGGGGCCAACGTCCTGACTTTC; v_call: TRBV5-5; j_call: TRBJ2-6; d_call: NA; clone_size: NA
cdr3_aa: CASREAGATGELFF; cdr3_nt: TGCGCCAGCAGGGAAGCAGGGGCCACCGGGGAGCTGTTTTTT; v_call: TRBV5-1; j_call: TRBJ2-2; d_call: NA; clone_size: NA
cdr3_aa: CASSVGLAGSVSYEQYF; cdr3_nt: TGTGCCAGCAGTGTAGGACTAGCGGGGTCGGTATCCTACGAGCAGTACTTC; v_call: TRBV6-1; j_call: TRBJ2-7; d_call: TRBD2; clone_size: NA
cdr3_aa: CASSRERGDEQYF; cdr3_nt: TGTGCCAGCAGCCGGGAGCGAGGGGACGAGCAGTACTTC; v_call: TRBV7-6; j_call: TRBJ2-7; d_call: NA; clone_size: NA
cdr3_aa: CASSLTDRGNGYTF; cdr3_nt: TGTGCCAGCAGCTTAACCGACAGGGGAAATGGCTACACCTTC; v_call: TRBV7-9; j_call: TRBJ1-2; d_call: TRBD1; clone_size: NA
cdr3_aa: CASSPSANSYEQYF; cdr3_nt: TGTGCCAGCAGCCCTAGCGCCAACTCCTACGAGCAGTACTTC; v_call: TRBV7-9; j_call: TRBJ2-7; d_call: NA; clone_size: NA
cdr3_aa: CASSRGLTDTQYF; cdr3_nt: TGTGCCAGCAGCCGGGGCCTCACAGATACGCAGTATTTT; v_call: TRBV14; j_call: TRBJ2-3; d_call: NA; clone_size: NA
cdr3_aa: CASSQAPGTTTLTSDREFF; cdr3_nt: TGTGCCAGCAGCCAAGCTCCCGGGACTACAACCCTCACCTCAGACCGGGAGTTCTTC; v_call: TRBV4-2; j_call: TRBJ2-1; d_call: TRBD2; clone_size: NA
cdr3_aa: CSVEWGGHEQFF; cdr3_nt: TGCAGCGTTGAATGGGGGGGTCATGAGCAGTTCTTC; v_call: TRBV29-1; j_call: TRBJ2-1; d_call: TRBD2; clone_size: NA
cdr3_aa: CASSLGVGTVKETQYF; cdr3_nt: TGCGCCAGCAGCTTGGGGGTAGGGACAGTGAAAGAGACCCAGTACTTC; v_call: TRBV5-1; j_call: TRBJ2-5; d_call: TRBD1; clone_size: few
cdr3_aa: CASSPVRTQYNEQFF; cdr3_nt: TGCGCCAGCAGCCCCGTTCGGACTCAATACAATGAGCAGTTCTTC; v_call: TRBV5-1; j_call: TRBJ2-1; d_call: NA; clone_size: NA
cdr3_aa: CASSFTTSSGYTF; cdr3_nt: TGTGCCAGCAGTTTTACAACTAGTTCGGGCTATACCTTC; v_call: TRBV7-2; j_call: TRBJ1-2; d_call: NA; clone_size: NA
cdr3_aa: CAWRGTGGSPGELFF; cdr3_nt: TGTGCCTGGAGAGGGACAGGGGGCTCCCCCGGGGAGCTGTTTTTT; v_call: TRBV30; j_call: TRBJ2-2; d_call: TRBD1; clone_size: NA
cdr3_aa: CASSQAAAPGGGYTF; cdr3_nt: TGCGCCAGCAGCCAAGCAGCAGCCCCAGGGGGTGGCTACACCTTC; v_call: TRBV4-1; j_call: TRBJ1-2; d_call: TRBD1; clone_size: NA
cdr3_aa: CASSWGLAGRSYEQYF; cdr3_nt: TGTGCCAGCAGCTGGGGGTTAGCGGGACGCTCCTACGAGCAGTACTTC; v_call: TRBV7-9; j_call: TRBJ2-7; d_call: TRBD2; clone_size: NA
cdr3_aa: CASSYASPNEKLFF; cdr3_nt: TGTGCCAGCAGTTACGCAAGCCCTAATGAAAAACTGTTTTTT; v_call: TRBV6-6; j_call: TRBJ1-4; d_call: NA; clone_size: NA
cdr3_aa: CASSFGASETQYF; cdr3_nt: TGTGCCAGCAGTTTCGGTGCGTCGGAGACCCAGTACTTC; v_call: TRBV12-3/TRBV12-4; j_call: TRBJ2-5; d_call: NA; clone_size: NA
cdr3_aa: CASSLGVSGTGELFF; cdr3_nt: TGTGCCAGCAGCTTGGGGGTGAGCGGGACCGGGGAGCTGTTTTTT; v_call: TRBV5-5; j_call: TRBJ2-2; d_call: NA; clone_size: once
cdr3_aa: CSVSGTRSDTQYF; cdr3_nt: TGCAGCGTTTCCGGGACTAGGTCAGATACGCAGTATTTT; v_call: TRBV29-1; j_call: TRBJ2-3; d_call: TRBD2; clone_size: NA
cdr3_aa: CASSQGGTGGSYEQYF; cdr3_nt: TGTGCCAGCAGCCAGGGTGGGACAGGGGGCTCCTACGAGCAGTACTTC; v_call: TRBV7-9; j_call: TRBJ2-7; d_call: TRBD1; clone_size: few
cdr3_aa: CASSQGGSFYNEQFF; cdr3_nt: TGTGCCAGCAGCCAAGGAGGGAGCTTCTACAATGAGCAGTTCTTC; v_call: TRBV4-2; j_call: TRBJ2-1; d_call: NA; clone_size: NA
cdr3_aa: CASSPPRAGANVLTF; cdr3_nt: TGTGCCAGCTCACCACCGAGGGCTGGGGCCAACGTCCTGACTTTC; v_call: TRBV18; j_call: TRBJ2-6; d_call: NA; clone_size: NA
cdr3_aa: CASRPSVAGAGELFF; cdr3_nt: TGTGCCAGCCGACCCTCAGTAGCGGGAGCCGGGGAGCTGTTTTTT; v_call: TRBV6-5; j_call: TRBJ2-2; d_call: TRBD2; clone_size: NA
cdr3_aa: CASSLEAGDPEQYF; cdr3_nt: TGTGCCAGCAGTTTAGAAGCGGGAGATCCCGAGCAGTACTTC; v_call: TRBV27; j_call: TRBJ2-7; d_call: TRBD2; clone_size: NA
cdr3_aa: CASSVEGGNSPLHF; cdr3_nt: TGTGCCAGCAGCGTAGAAGGAGGGAATTCACCCCTCCACTTT; v_call: TRBV9; j_call: TRBJ1-6; d_call: NA; clone_size: NA
cdr3_aa: CASTLRQGNQPQHF; cdr3_nt: TGTGCCAGCACCCTAAGACAGGGCAATCAGCCCCAGCATTTT; v_call: TRBV6-5; j_call: TRBJ1-5; d_call: NA; clone_size: NA
cdr3_aa: CASSQGYGYTF; cdr3_nt: TGTGCCAGCAGCCAGGGTTATGGCTACACCTTC; v_call: TRBV11-2; j_call: TRBJ1-2; d_call: NA; clone_size: NA
cdr3_aa: CASRPLDRGGPTGELFF; cdr3_nt: TGTGCCAGCAGGCCGCTCGACAGGGGGGGTCCGACCGGGGAGCTGTTTTTT; v_call: TRBV9; j_call: TRBJ2-2; d_call: TRBD1; clone_size: NA
cdr3_aa: CAWSDRSRDYGYTF; cdr3_nt: TGTGCCTGGAGTGACCGGAGCCGGGACTATGGCTACACCTTC; v_call: TRBV30; j_call: TRBJ1-2; d_call: NA; clone_size: NA
cdr3_aa: CASSYSLGRREDGEQYF; cdr3_nt: TGTGCCAGCAGTTACTCCTTAGGTCGGCGGGAGGATGGCGAGCAGTACTTC; v_call: TRBV6-2/TRBV6-3; j_call: TRBJ2-7; d_call: TRBD2; clone_size: NA
cdr3_aa: CATAGQRELEQYF; cdr3_nt: TGTGCCACTGCTGGGCAGCGGGAGCTCGAGCAGTACTTC; v_call: TRBV7-2; j_call: TRBJ2-7; d_call: TRBD2; clone_size: NA
cdr3_aa: CASSQSSAGGPGDTQYF; cdr3_nt: TGTGCCAGCAGTCAATCCTCGGCGGGAGGGCCGGGCGATACGCAGTATTTT; v_call: TRBV7-9; j_call: TRBJ2-3; d_call: TRBD2; clone_size: NA
cdr3_aa: CASTPGEVGTGELFF; cdr3_nt: TGCGCCAGCACCCCGGGAGAGGTCGGGACCGGGGAGCTGTTTTTT; v_call: TRBV5-1; j_call: TRBJ2-2; d_call: NA; clone_size: NA
cdr3_aa: CASSIHRVGYEQYF; cdr3_nt: TGTGCCAGTAGTATCCACAGGGTTGGGTACGAGCAGTACTTC; v_call: TRBV19; j_call: TRBJ2-7; d_call: NA; clone_size: NA
cdr3_aa: CASSLREPFIPSTEAFF; cdr3_nt: TGTGCCAGCAGCCTCCGAGAGCCCTTTATCCCGAGCACTGAAGCTTTCTTT; v_call: TRBV3-1/TRBV3-2; j_call: TRBJ1-1; d_call: NA; clone_size: NA
cdr3_aa: CASSFKQGNEAFF; cdr3_nt: TGTGCCAGCAGCTTTAAACAGGGAAATGAAGCTTTCTTT; v_call: TRBV5-4; j_call: TRBJ1-1; d_call: NA; clone_size: NA
cdr3_aa: CASSRSTVTQYF; cdr3_nt: TGTGCCAGCAGCCGGAGTACTGTCACGCAGTATTTT; v_call: TRBV11-2; j_call: TRBJ2-3; d_call: NA; clone_size: NA
cdr3_aa: CASSVAGLRTEAFF; cdr3_nt: TGTGCCAGCAGTGTCGCCGGTTTGAGAACTGAAGCTTTCTTT; v_call: TRBV2; j_call: TRBJ1-1; d_call: NA; clone_size: NA
cdr3_aa: CASSPTGGGNTIYF; cdr3_nt: TGTGCCAGCAGCCCGACAGGGGGAGGAAACACCATATATTTT; v_call: TRBV3-1/TRBV3-2; j_call: TRBJ1-3; d_call: TRBD1; clone_size: NA
cdr3_aa: CASSREGNTEAFF; cdr3_nt: TGCGCCAGCTCCAGGGAGGGGAACACTGAAGCTTTCTTT; v_call: TRBV5-1; j_call: TRBJ1-1; d_call: NA; clone_size: many
cdr3_aa: CASIPLADRSYNEQFF; cdr3_nt: TGTGCCAGCATACCGTTAGCGGATCGCTCCTACAATGAGCAGTTCTTC; v_call: TRBV27; j_call: TRBJ2-1; d_call: NA; clone_size: few
cdr3_aa: CASRQGAFATNEKLFF; cdr3_nt: TGTGCCAGCCGACAGGGGGCATTTGCAACTAATGAAAAACTGTTTTTT; v_call: TRBV28; j_call: TRBJ1-4; d_call: TRBD1; clone_size: NA